Each of the 30 T cell receptor beta chains below was sequenced from the same sample in a study of CD8 T cells in ankylosing spondylitis. Points from the study as a whole: Characteristic, it appeared, of ankylosing spondylitis blood was a TCR beta motif of eight or nine highly homologous variants.

MiXCR, run by TCRdb on the 5' RACE reads, gives a single entry per CDR3 protein. The sample comprises hundreds of thousands of distinct CDR3 sequences, about an eighth of which are singletons, and under 7.5% rests with the top ten. These receptors have no identified antigens. The sequenced material came from blood, either unsorted or a sorted T cell fraction (not recorded which). Receptor source: a male donor with ankylosing spondylitis.

Turning to this clonotype: Given a much more abundant clone one base away, this may be a read error. It is likely a read error, because the conserved phenylalanine at the end of the CDR3 is missing. This sequence joins TRBV12-3 or TRBV12-4 and TRBJ2-1; the D call may be TRBD1 or TRBD2 (6 bases each). CDR3 length: 15 amino acids. The V end lost 11 bases, the J end lost 0 bases, and 17 bases lay between the germline ends. CDR3 residues: CACGRGGYSYNEQFS. The CDR3, as DNA: TGTGCCTGTGGGAGAGGGGGGTACTCCTACAATGAGCAGTTCTCC.

This rearrangement joins TRBV28 to TRBJ1-2; D remains ambiguous. This CDR3 is 11 amino acids long. Trimming took 3 bases from V and 6 from J, leaving 5 bases between them. The germline V gene encodes CDR1 MDHEN and CDR2 SYDVKM. Here the CDR3 reads CASSFEDGYTF. CDR3 in DNA: TGTGCCAGCAGTTTTGAGGATGGCTACACCTTC.

The V gene is TRBV10-3, the J gene TRBJ2-3; no clear D. The CDR3 is 12 amino acids. Looked up from germline, CDR1 is ENHRY and CDR2 is SYGVKD. V lost 6 bases and J 2 bases, leaving 6 bases between the germline ends. The CDR3 bases are TGTGCCATCAGGCGAGACACAGATACGCAGTATTTT. Its translation: CAIRRDTDTQYF.

This clonotype showed up just a few times. The V gene is TRBV28, the J gene TRBJ2-5, with 9 bases matching TRBD2. CDR1 is MDHEN and CDR2 is SYDVKM in the germline V gene. The CDR3 loop spans 15 amino acids. With 3 bases clipped from V and 2 bases from J, the junction kept 4 bases outside the gene matches. CDR3 coding DNA: TGTGCCAGCAGTTTTGGCGGGAGGGGGCAAGAGACCCAGTACTTC. Its protein is CASSFGGRGQETQYF.

The genes are TRBV7-9 and TRBJ2-5; 9 positions match TRBD2. CDR3 length equals 15 residues. After removal of 4 bases from V and 4 bases from J, the junction contained 7 bases not matched to a gene. Looked up from germline, CDR1 is SEHNR and CDR2 is FQNEAQ (reference sequence). This CDR3 is CASSYTKREAETQYF. Here the CDR3 DNA reads TGTGCCAGCAGCTACACCAAGCGGGAGGCAGAGACCCAGTACTTC.

V and J are TRBV20-1 and TRBJ2-1, with 10 bases that match TRBD2. Germline CDR1 reads DFQATT; CDR2 reads SNEGSKA (reference sequence). Unmatched junction bases numbered 5, after V lost 3 bases and J lost 6 bases. The CDR3 contains 14 residues. The CDR3 DNA follows: TGCAGTGCTAGTAGACTAGCGGGCAGCAATGAGCAGTTCTTC. Its protein product is CSASRLAGSNEQFF.

This clonotype was seen repeatedly, ten times or more. This chain uses TRBV4-1 with TRBJ2-1; 7 nucleotides match TRBD2. CDR1 and CDR2 (germline): MGHRA, YSYEKL. The CDR3 consists of 15 residues. Trimming removed 1 base from V and 9 bases from J; junction bases left unmatched: 9. The CDR3 loop is CASSQGLADRGEQFF. CDR3 nucleotides: TGCGCCAGCAGCCAAGGTCTAGCGGATCGAGGTGAGCAGTTCTTC.

This clonotype has more than one count but fewer than ten. J is TRBJ2-1 and V is TRBV20-1, with TRBD2 identical over 8 bases. This CDR3 region has 14 residues. Germline loops: CDR1 DFQATT, CDR2 SNEGSKA (reference sequence). V was pared by 3 bases and J by 1 base, with 2 bases of the junction left unmatched. CDR3 nucleotide sequence: TGCAGTGCTAGTCGGGGGGGGTCCTACAATGAGCAGTTCTTC. It specifies CSASRGGSYNEQFF.

The table lists this clonotype with a few counts. The chain is built from TRBV2 and TRBJ1-5; no clear D. V was cut by 5 bases and J by 4 bases, with 18 bases left in between. The germline V gene has CDR1 SNHLY and CDR2 FYNNEI. This CDR3 comprises 16 residues. The chain's CDR3 is CASSSGSYSQNQPQHF. In nucleotides, the CDR3 is TGTGCCAGCAGTTCTGGGTCGTACAGTCAAAATCAGCCCCAGCATTTT.

The rearrangement links TRBV7-2 to TRBJ2-3; 10 nucleotides agree with TRBD2. Germline CDR1 reads SGHTA; CDR2 reads FQGNSA. The V gene end was trimmed by 1 base and the J gene end by 2 bases; junction bases not matched to a gene: 6. There are 17 residues in the CDR3. The CDR3 region is CASSLVFGLAATDTQYF. Here the CDR3 DNA reads TGTGCCAGCAGCTTAGTTTTCGGACTAGCGGCCACAGATACGCAGTATTTT.

This clonotype was seen a few times. The chain links TRBV14 to TRBJ2-7, with 7 bases that match TRBD1. V shed 4 bases and J 1 base; nucleotides not matched to a gene: 7. The CDR3 is made up of 15 amino acids. Germline V gene data show CDR1 as SGHDN and CDR2 as FVKESK. This CDR3 reads CASSPPGQLSYEQYF. For the CDR3, the DNA is TGTGCCAGCAGCCCACCGGGACAGCTGTCCTACGAGCAGTACTTC.

This clonotype was seen only a few times. The V call is TRBV3-1, the J call TRBJ1-4; TRBD1 is a possible D gene (6 bases). Between the trimmed V and J ends, which lost 4 bases and 8 bases, there was a span of 17 bases. Germline CDR1 and CDR2: LGHDT and YNNKEL (reference sequence). The CDR3 has 15 residues. The CDR3: CASSPMTGPEEKLFF. In nucleotides, the CDR3 is TGTGCCAGCAGCCCGATGACAGGCCCCGAAGAAAAACTGTTTTTT.

V gene TRBV5-6 combines with J gene TRBJ1-1; no reliable D call. CDR1 SGHDT and CDR2 YYEEEE come from the germline V gene. The V end was cut by 2 bases, the J end by 7 bases, with 12 bases between. The CDR3 sequence is 13 residues long. CDR3 sequence: CASSFERVFEAFF. The CDR3 DNA reads TGTGCCAGCAGCTTTGAAAGGGTTTTTGAAGCTTTCTTT.

The rearrangement uses TRBV3-1 and TRBJ2-7; TRBD1 might be the D (5 bases). Trimming cost V 1 base and J 2 bases, with 12 bases left between them. Germline CDR1 reads LGHDT; CDR2 reads YNNKEL (reference sequence). This CDR3 spans 15 amino acids. CDR3 protein: CASSQGTSLTYEQYF. The CDR3 nucleotides are TGTGCCAGCAGCCAAGGGACATCCTTGACCTACGAGCAGTACTTC.

This clonotype was seen only a few times. The rearrangement joins TRBV5-1 to TRBJ2-5, with 15 bases identical to TRBD2. There are 17 residues in the CDR3. The germline V gene encodes CDR1 SGHRS and CDR2 YFSETQ. V was pared by 4 bases and J by 0 bases, with 4 bases of the junction left unmatched. The CDR3 coding sequence is TGCGCCAGCAGCCCCGGGACTAGCGGGGGGTACCAAGAGACCCAGTACTTC. Protein product: CASSPGTSGGYQETQYF.

This clonotype was seen a few times. V gene TRBV20-1 combines with J gene TRBJ2-3; 8 bases match TRBD1. The trim removed 1 base at V and 4 bases at J, leaving 4 bases unmatched. The germline gives CDR1 DFQATT, CDR2 SNEGSKA (reference sequence). CDR3 length: 14 amino acids. CDR3 bases: TGCAGTGCTAGAGTTGGACAGGGTTCAGATACGCAGTATTTT. Amino acid sequence: CSARVGQGSDTQYF.

V is TRBV20-1 and J is TRBJ1-1; D possibly corresponds to TRBD1 (5 bases). Trimming cost V 0 bases and J 5 bases, with 10 bases left between them. Germline-derived CDR1 and CDR2 are DFQATT and SNEGSKA (reference sequence). The CDR3 has 13 residues. CDR3 bases: TGCAGTGCTAGAGATGAGGGGAGGACTGAAGCTTTCTTT. Its protein is CSARDEGRTEAFF.

This clonotype occurred many times. J is TRBJ2-1 and V is TRBV7-9, with 8 bases fitting TRBD2. The CDR3 is 17 amino acids. The junction had 10 bases not matched to a gene; V was cut back by 4 bases and J by 2 bases. Germline V gene lookup returns CDR1 SEHNR and CDR2 FQNEAQ (reference sequence). CDR3 in amino acids: CASSSKWSGGTYNEQFF. The CDR3 DNA follows: TGTGCCAGCAGCTCTAAGTGGAGCGGGGGTACCTACAATGAGCAGTTCTTC.

This clonotype was detected a few times. The chain uses TRBV11-2 and TRBJ2-1, with 7 bases lining up with TRBD2. In germline, CDR1 is SGHAT, CDR2 FQNNGV. J gave up 6 bases and V 5 bases, and 19 bases lay outside the gene matches. This CDR3 spans 18 amino acids. CDR3 DNA sequence: TGTGCCAGCAGCCCACCCTCGACTAGCCCCGTCCTCTCCAATGAGCAGTTCTTC. This encodes CASSPPSTSPVLSNEQFF.

V usage is TRBV29-1 and J usage is TRBJ2-6; TRBD2 might be the D (6 bases). Trimming stripped 8 bases from V and 0 bases from J, with 11 bases between. The CDR3 sequence is 14 residues long. CDR1 and CDR2 from the germline V gene are SQVTM and ANQGSEA. CDR3 in amino acids: CSTPGDSGANVLTF. DNA of the CDR3: TGCAGCACCCCGGGGGACTCTGGGGCCAACGTCCTGACTTTC.

This clonotype was seen repeatedly, ten times or more. The chain couples TRBV18 to TRBJ2-6, with D unresolved. The CDR3 is 14 residues long. From germline, CDR1 is KGHSH and CDR2 LQKENI. Trimming cost V 3 bases and J 0 bases, with 3 bases left between them. The CDR3, as DNA: TGTGCCAGCTCACCGACCTCTGGGGCCAACGTCCTGACTTTC. Its protein product is CASSPTSGANVLTF.

In this sample, this clonotype turned up a few times. The genes are TRBV4-2 and TRBJ1-5, with no clear D. The V gene's germline CDR1 is LGHNA and CDR2 YNFKEQ. V dropped 8 bases and J dropped 6 bases, with 17 bases sitting between them. The CDR3 runs to 14 residues. CDR3 bases: TGTGCCAGCCGGTCTATAGCGGGCGGTCAGCCCCAGCATTTT. This gives the protein CASRSIAGGQPQHF.

The V call is TRBV2, the J call TRBJ2-5; D ambiguous. The CDR3 loop spans 12 amino acids. V shed 0 bases and J shed 4 bases, with 3 bases lying between them. Germline V gives CDR1 SNHLY, CDR2 FYNNEI. CDR3 coding DNA: TGTGCCAGCAGTGAAGCCCGAGAGACCCAGTACTTC. Protein: CASSEARETQYF.

This clonotype was counted between two and nine times. V usage is TRBV25-1 and J usage is TRBJ2-5, with 7 positions matching TRBD2. Germline loops: CDR1 MGHDK, CDR2 SYGVNS. The ends lost 1 base at V and 5 bases at J; junction bases unmatched: 7. The CDR3 extends over 15 amino acids. The CDR3 DNA sequence: TGTGCCAGCAGTGAATGGGCGGGAGCCGAGGAGACCCAGTACTTC. Its protein is CASSEWAGAEETQYF.

This sequence joins TRBV15 and TRBJ1-1; D unresolved. The CDR3 is 12 residues long. Per the germline V gene, CDR1 is LNHNV and CDR2 is YYDKDF (reference sequence). Trimming pared 4 bases from V and 5 bases from J, leaving 8 bases between. The CDR3 nucleotides read TGTGCCACCAGCAACGGGTGGACTGAAGCTTTCTTT. This encodes CATSNGWTEAFF. Full variable domain (outside the CDR3, taken from reference TRBV15 and TRBJ1-1): DAMVIQNPRYQVTQFGKPVTLSCSQTLNHNVMYWYQQKSSQAPKLLFHYYDKDFNNEADTPDNFQSRRPNTSFCFLDIRSPGLGDTAMYLCATSNGWTEAFFGQGTRLTVV.

The sample holds a few counts of this clonotype. The chain has TRBV5-8 and TRBJ2-2, with a tentative D call TRBD2 (6 bases). The ends were cut back, 10 bases at V and 7 bases at J, with 20 bases in the middle. Per germline, CDR1 SGHTS and CDR2 YDEGEE. The CDR3 contains 14 residues. In DNA form, the CDR3 reads TGTGCCGGAGGGACTTCTGATTTAGGCGGGGAGCTGTTTTTT. Translation gives CAGGTSDLGGELFF.

This clonotype has more than one count but fewer than ten. The chain couples TRBV11-2 to TRBJ2-5; D uncertain. The V gene lost 3 bases and the J gene lost 5 bases, with 10 bases spanning the gap. Germline lookup yields CDR1 SGHAT and CDR2 FQNNGV. The CDR3 totals 13 residues. Here the CDR3 reads CASSFVLGETQYF. CDR3 nucleotide sequence: TGTGCCAGCAGCTTCGTCCTAGGGGAGACCCAGTACTTC. Full variable domain (rest looked up from reference TRBV11-2 and TRBJ2-5): EAGVAQSPRYKIIEKRQSVAFWCNPISGHATLYWYQQILGQGPKLLIQFQNNGVVDDSQLPKDRFSAERLKGVDSTLKIQPAKLEDSAVYLCASSFVLGETQYFGPGTRLLVL.

This clonotype came up many times. The CDR3 region has the DNA TGTGCCAGCAGTAGACAAGGCGCGCGCGAGACCCAGTACTTC. It codes for CASSRQGARETQYF. The rearrangement joins TRBV12-3 or TRBV12-4 to TRBJ2-5; D gene unclear. V lost 5 bases, J lost 5 bases, and 15 bases lay in between. The CDR3 consists of 14 residues.

In its sample, this clonotype was seen a few times. CDR3 protein: CASSFLRELFF. CDR3 nucleotide sequence: TGTGCCAGCAGTTTTCTCAGGGAGCTGTTTTTT. V is TRBV12-3 or TRBV12-4 and J is TRBJ2-2; no definite D call. This CDR3 contains 11 residues. Trimming took off 3 bases at V and 9 bases at J, with 5 bases between the two ends.

This chain uses TRBV20-1 with TRBJ2-3; D is possibly TRBD1 or TRBD2 (5 bases each). Germline V gene data show CDR1 as DFQATT and CDR2 as SNEGSKA (reference sequence). Trimming removed 0 bases from V and 0 bases from J, with 13 bases in between. The CDR3 is 16 amino acids. The CDR3 nucleotides are TGCAGTGCTAGAGACTATAATGGGGGTAGCACAGATACGCAGTATTTT. This translates into CSARDYNGGSTDTQYF.